A selection of T cell receptor beta chains follows, all from one sample in a study of cytomegalovirus exposure and HLA in healthy donors. Assay used: immunoSEQ multiplex PCR; TCRdb lists only in-frame clones, some missing. The sample lists more than 140,000 clones, approximately 88% occurring once. The sample comprised PBMCs. The receptor source for this set is a woman aged 18-29 years in good health and CMV-seropositive. CDR3s include the opening cysteine and the closing phenylalanine or tryptophan. The D gene is left open where the match is weak. Size is stated for part of the rows, as once, few or many counts, or as a class when the clone is expanded.

J gene,V gene,clone size,D gene,CDR3 DNA,CDR3 protein
TRBJ2-7,TRBV9,-,TRBD2,TGTGCCAGCAGCGTAGGACTAGCGGGTTCCTACGAGCAGTACTTC,CASSVGLAGSYEQYF
TRBJ2-2,TRBV7-9,-,TRBD2,TGTGCCAGCAGCTCCTTGACTAGCGGGAGAGCGAGTTCCGGGGAGCTGTTTTTT,CASSSLTSGRASSGELFF
TRBJ1-2,TRBV6-1,few,TRBD1,TGTGCCAGCAGTGATACGGGACAGGGGGATGGCTACACCTTC,CASSDTGQGDGYTF
TRBJ1-5,TRBV30,-,-,TGTGCCTGGAGTGCCCAACAATCAGCCCAGCATTTT,CAWSAQQSAQHF
TRBJ2-1,TRBV20-1,-,-,TGCAGTGCTGGGGCTGAGCAGTTCTTC,CSAGAEQFF
TRBJ2-2,TRBV19,-,TRBD2,TGTGCCAGTAGTATCGCAGCGGGAGGGCCCGGGGAGCTGTTTTTT,CASSIAAGGPGELFF
TRBJ2-3,TRBV11-2,-,TRBD1,TGTGCCAGCAGCTTAGATCTTGGGACAGGGGGGTATACGCAGTATTTT,CASSLDLGTGGYTQYF
TRBJ2-5,TRBV30,-,TRBD2,TGTGCCTGGAGGATTTCGGGGGGGGAGACCCAGTACTTC,CAWRISGGETQYF
TRBJ2-3,TRBV6-5,-,-,TGTGCCAGCAGTTACTACAGGGGGGGGGACACAGATACGCAGTATTTT,CASSYYRGGDTDTQYF
TRBJ2-3,TRBV9,-,TRBD1,TGTGCCAGCAGCGCAGGGGGAAGCAGCACAGATACGCAGTATTTT,CASSAGGSSTDTQYF
TRBJ1-5,TRBV9,-,TRBD1,TGTGCCAGCAGCGACGACAGGGGGTATCAGCCCCAGCATTTT,CASSDDRGYQPQHF
TRBJ1-1,TRBV27,-,-,TGTGCCAGCAGTTTAGTGGGCAGGGCGAGAAACACTGAAGCTTTCTTT,CASSLVGRARNTEAFF
TRBJ1-2,TRBV6-5,-,TRBD1,TGTGCCAGCAGTTACTCTATGGCACAGGGGGGCGGCTACACCTTC,CASSYSMAQGGGYTF
TRBJ1-1,TRBV9,once,-,TGTGCCAGCAGCGTAGCAGGGAACTTGAACACTGAAGCTTTCTTT,CASSVAGNLNTEAFF
TRBJ2-1,TRBV28,-,TRBD2,TGTGCCAGCAGCCGAACGCGGGAGGGCCGGGTGAATGAGCAGTTCTTC,CASSRTREGRVNEQFF
TRBJ2-7,TRBV28,-,TRBD2,TGTGCCAGCAGTCCTAGGACTAGCGGCTACGAGCAGTACTTC,CASSPRTSGYEQYF
TRBJ1-1,TRBV6-5,-,-,TGTGCCAGCAGCCGACCGGGACACATGAACACTGAAGCTTTCTTT,CASSRPGHMNTEAFF
TRBJ2-4,TRBV29-1,-,-,TGCAGCGTTGACTATAGGGGCCTGGTTCCACCGCTAGCCAAAAACATTCAGTACTTC,CSVDYRGLVPPLAKNIQYF
TRBJ2-7,TRBV10-1,-,TRBD1,TGCGCCAGCAGCCCCGGGACAGGGCCGGGCGAGCAGTACTTC,CASSPGTGPGEQYF
TRBJ2-1,TRBV4-1,-,-,TGCGCCAGCAGCCAAGATTGGGGCATACCTCAGTTCTTC,CASSQDWGIPQFF